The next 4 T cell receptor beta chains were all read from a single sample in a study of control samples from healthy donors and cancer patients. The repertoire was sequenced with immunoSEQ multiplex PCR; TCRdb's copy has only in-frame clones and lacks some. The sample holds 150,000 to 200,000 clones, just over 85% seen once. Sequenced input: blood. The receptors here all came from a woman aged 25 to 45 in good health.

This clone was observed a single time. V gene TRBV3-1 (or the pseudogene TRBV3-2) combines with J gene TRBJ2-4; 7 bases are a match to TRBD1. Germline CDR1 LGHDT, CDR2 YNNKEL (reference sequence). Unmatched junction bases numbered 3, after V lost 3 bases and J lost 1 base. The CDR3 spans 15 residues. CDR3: CASSHLTGAKNIQYF. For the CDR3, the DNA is TGTGCCAGCAGCCACCTGACAGGGGCCAAAAACATTCAGTACTTC.

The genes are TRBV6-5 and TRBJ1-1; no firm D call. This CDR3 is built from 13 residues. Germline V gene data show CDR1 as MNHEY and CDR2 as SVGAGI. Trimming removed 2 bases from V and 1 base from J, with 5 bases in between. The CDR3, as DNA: TGTGCCAGCAGTTACGCGGAGAACACTGAAGCTTTCTTT. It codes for CASSYAENTEAFF.

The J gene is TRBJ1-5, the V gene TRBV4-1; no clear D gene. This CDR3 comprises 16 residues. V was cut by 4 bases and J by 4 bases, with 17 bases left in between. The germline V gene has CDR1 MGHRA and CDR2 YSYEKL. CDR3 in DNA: TGCGCCAGCAGCCCTCGGACGGACCTATTAAATCAGCCCCAGCATTTT. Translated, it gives CASSPRTDLLNQPQHF.

The CDR3 sequence: CAWSVIGRHTGELFF. The CDR3 region has the DNA TGTGCCTGGAGTGTAATAGGCCGGCACACCGGGGAGCTGTTTTTT. The gene calls are TRBV30 and TRBJ2-2; D call uncertain. Deletions cut 0 bases from V and 3 bases from J, with 11 bases between. Germline values: CDR1 GTSNPN, CDR2 SVGIG (reference sequence). This CDR3 is 15 amino acids long.